Listed below are T cell receptor beta chains from one sample, sequenced in a study of human T cells and chemical hapten exposure. TCRdb re-called the RACE reads with MiXCR, one entry per CDR3 protein. The data contain roughly 160,000 distinct CDR3 sequences, around 15% of them seen just once; the ten biggest clones take up 1.5% to 2%. This specimen consisted of whole blood, obtained in connection with sensitization to the hapten diphenylcyclopropenone (DPC). These receptors were collected from a woman aged 25-40 years with alopecia areata. Some clones in this sample may be carry-over from other donors' samples. Each CDR3 is given with its conserved first and last residue. The D gene is left open where the match is weak. Clone size, where shown, is once, few, many, or a class for clones that have expanded.

DNA	CDR3	D	size	V	J
TGTGCCACCAGCAGACGGACAGGGACAGATACGCAGTATTTT	CATSRRTGTDTQYF	TRBD1	many	TRBV15	TRBJ2-3
TGCGCCAGCAGCCAAACCCAAGGGGCTTCCTACGAGCAGTACTTC	CASSQTQGASYEQYF	.	.	TRBV4-3	TRBJ2-7
TGCAGTGCTTACCTTCGGCGGACACGTCAAGAGACCCAGTACTTC	CSAYLRRTRQETQYF	.	.	TRBV20-1	TRBJ2-5
TGTGCCAGCAGCTGGAATGCGGGAGTGATCGGGGAGCTGTTTTTT	CASSWNAGVIGELFF	TRBD2	.	TRBV7-2	TRBJ2-2
TGTGCCAGCAGCCAAGCCGGCGGGGGCCGATACAATGAGCAGTTCTTC	CASSQAGGGRYNEQFF	.	many	TRBV14	TRBJ2-1
TGTGCCAGCTCTCCGGGACAGGGTATCGGCACCGGGGAGCTGTTTTTT	CASSPGQGIGTGELFF	TRBD1	.	TRBV18	TRBJ2-2
TGTGCCAGCAGCTTGTTTGGACAGAACGAGCAGTACTTC	CASSLFGQNEQYF	.	.	TRBV5-4	TRBJ2-7
TGTGCCAGTAGTCCGGGGGGAACTGGTGAAAAACTGTTTTTT	CASSPGGTGEKLFF	.	.	TRBV19	TRBJ1-4
TGTGCCACTTGGGGGACTCAAGGACCCTACGAGCAGTACTTC	CATWGTQGPYEQYF	.	few	TRBV10-3	TRBJ2-7
TGTGCCATAAGTCACGAGCAGTACTTC	CAISHEQYF	.	few	TRBV9	TRBJ2-7
TGCGCCAGCAGCCAAGGACAGGGAGACTACGAGCAGTACTTC	CASSQGQGDYEQYF	TRBD1	.	TRBV4-3	TRBJ2-7
TGTGCCAGCTCACCGATAGGACAGTTAAACTATGGCTACACCTTC	CASSPIGQLNYGYTF	.	few	TRBV18	TRBJ1-2
TGCGCCAGCAGCCAAGATTACAATTCACCCCTCCACTTT	CASSQDYNSPLHF	.	.	TRBV4-3	TRBJ1-6
TGTGCCAGCTCACCAGGGATCAATACCGGGGAGCTGTTTTTT	CASSPGINTGELFF	.	many	TRBV18	TRBJ2-2
TGCGCCAGCAGCACCGGGACTGGCACAGATACGCAGTATTTT	CASSTGTGTDTQYF	.	few	TRBV5-1	TRBJ2-3
TGTGCCAGCAGTTTAAAGTCCTCATCTTACGAGCAGTACTTC	CASSLKSSSYEQYF	.	few	TRBV27	TRBJ2-7
TGTGCCAGCAGCCGCTATATAGGGTCTAACTATGGCTACACCTTC	CASSRYIGSNYGYTF	.	few	TRBV7-2	TRBJ1-2
TGCAGCGTAGCGGGACAGGCGGGGTCCTACGAGCAGTACTTC	CSVAGQAGSYEQYF	.	.	TRBV29-1	TRBJ2-7
TGTGCCAGCAGTTCCGGGACAGGGGGCTCGAACACCGGGGAGCTGTTTTTT	CASSSGTGGSNTGELFF	TRBD1	few	TRBV6-2/TRBV6-3	TRBJ2-2
TGTGCCACCAGCAGACGGGGGACAGGACAAAACATTCAGTACTTC	CATSRRGTGQNIQYF	TRBD1	many	TRBV15	TRBJ2-4
TGTGCCAGCAGTCTGCCTCGGACAGGGAGGACAGATACGCAGTATTTT	CASSLPRTGRTDTQYF	TRBD1	few	TRBV28	TRBJ2-3
TGTGCCAGCAGCTTAGATGTAGGGATGAACACCGGGGAGCTGTTTTTT	CASSLDVGMNTGELFF	.	.	TRBV7-2	TRBJ2-2
TGTGCCAGCAGACGTCCACCAGGGGTAATTGACTATGGCTACACCTTC	CASRRPPGVIDYGYTF	.	many	TRBV21-1	TRBJ1-2
TGCAGCGCGGGACGATCGTCTGCCGGGGAGCTGTTTTTT	CSAGRSSAGELFF	.	.	TRBV29-1	TRBJ2-2
TGCAGCGTTGAAGGTGCAGGGATTGGGTTCTTC	CSVEGAGIGFF	.	few	TRBV29-1	TRBJ2-1
TGTGCCAGCAGCCAAGAAACTAGCGGGAGGACCGGGGAGCTGTTTTTT	CASSQETSGRTGELFF	TRBD2	many	TRBV4-2	TRBJ2-2
TGTGCCAGCAGCTTAGGTTCCGACCCTGGAAACACCATATATTTT	CASSLGSDPGNTIYF	.	few	TRBV7-2	TRBJ1-3
TGCAGCGTTGAGCAGGGAGGAGTGAACTATGGCTACACCTTC	CSVEQGGVNYGYTF	.	.	TRBV29-1	TRBJ1-2
TGTGCCAGCAGGCTGGTTACTTCAGGGTCACCCCTCCACTTT	CASRLVTSGSPLHF	.	many	TRBV28	TRBJ1-6